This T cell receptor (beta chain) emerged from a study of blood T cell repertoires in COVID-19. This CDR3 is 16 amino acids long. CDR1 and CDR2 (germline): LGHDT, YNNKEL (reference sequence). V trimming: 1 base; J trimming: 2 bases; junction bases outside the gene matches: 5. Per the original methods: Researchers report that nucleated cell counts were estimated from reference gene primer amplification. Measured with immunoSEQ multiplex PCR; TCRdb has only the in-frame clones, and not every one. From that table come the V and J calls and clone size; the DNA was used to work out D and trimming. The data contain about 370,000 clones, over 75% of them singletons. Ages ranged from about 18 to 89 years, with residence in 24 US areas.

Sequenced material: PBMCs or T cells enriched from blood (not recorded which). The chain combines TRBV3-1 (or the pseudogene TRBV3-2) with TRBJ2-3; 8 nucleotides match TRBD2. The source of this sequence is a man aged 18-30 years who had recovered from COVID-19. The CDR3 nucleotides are TGTGCCAGCAGCCAAGTCAGCGGGGGCTCCACAGATACGCAGTATTTT. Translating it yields CASSQVSGGSTDTQYF.